These T cell receptor beta chains were read from a single sample in a study of shared clonotypes between healthy human individuals. This table comes from immunoSEQ multiplex PCR, and its TCRdb copy is limited to in-frame clones, with some not included. The table includes about 500,000 clones, roughly three quarters detected once. Sample: PBMCs. These receptors originate from a woman aged 40-49 years in good health. Some clones in this sample may be carry-over from other donors' samples. CDR3s include the opening cysteine and the closing phenylalanine or tryptophan. D genes are given only for firm matches. Clone size is given for some rows only: seen once, a few or many times, or a class if the clone is expanded.

j_gene: TRBJ2-3; v_gene: TRBV5-4; abundance: NA; d_gene: TRBD1; CDR3aa: CASSLAGGVDTQYF; CDR3nt: TGTGCCAGCAGCCTGGCAGGGGGCGTGGATACGCAGTATTTT
j_gene: TRBJ1-1; v_gene: TRBV29-1; abundance: NA; d_gene: TRBD1; CDR3aa: CSFQGQLNTEAFF; CDR3nt: TGCAGCTTTCAGGGACAGTTGAACACTGAAGCTTTCTTT
j_gene: TRBJ1-5; v_gene: TRBV5-1; abundance: NA; d_gene: NA; CDR3aa: CASSLTGRDNQPQHF; CDR3nt: TGCGCCAGCAGCTTGACGGGGAGGGACAATCAGCCCCAGCATTTT
j_gene: TRBJ2-7; v_gene: TRBV30; abundance: NA; d_gene: TRBD2; CDR3aa: CAWSRASGYEQYF; CDR3nt: TGTGCCTGGAGCCGGGCTAGCGGCTACGAGCAGTACTTC
j_gene: TRBJ2-1; v_gene: TRBV4-1; abundance: NA; d_gene: NA; CDR3aa: CASSGNRELFDNEQFF; CDR3nt: TGCGCCAGCAGCGGGAACCGGGAGTTATTTGATAATGAGCAGTTCTTC
j_gene: TRBJ1-4; v_gene: TRBV30; abundance: NA; d_gene: NA; CDR3aa: CAWRHAGGDEKLFF; CDR3nt: TGTGCCTGGAGGCACGCGGGGGGAGACGAAAAACTGTTTTTT
j_gene: TRBJ2-7; v_gene: TRBV28; abundance: NA; d_gene: NA; CDR3aa: CASRRGGYEQYF; CDR3nt: TGTGCCAGCAGAAGGGGGGGCTACGAGCAGTACTTC
j_gene: TRBJ2-7; v_gene: TRBV10-1; abundance: once; d_gene: TRBD2; CDR3aa: CAITPRASGRNEQYF; CDR3nt: TGCGCCATCACGCCCCGGGCTAGCGGGAGAAACGAGCAGTACTTC
j_gene: TRBJ2-5; v_gene: TRBV7-3; abundance: NA; d_gene: NA; CDR3aa: CASSLLSSETQYF; CDR3nt: TGTGCCAGCAGCTTATTGTCTAGCGAGACCCAGTACTTC
j_gene: TRBJ2-3; v_gene: TRBV29-1; abundance: NA; d_gene: NA; CDR3aa: CSVEGTIFTDTQYF; CDR3nt: TGCAGCGTTGAAGGGACTATCTTCACAGATACGCAGTATTTT
j_gene: TRBJ1-2; v_gene: TRBV5-1; abundance: NA; d_gene: TRBD1; CDR3aa: CASSPRDSHNYGYTF; CDR3nt: TGCGCCAGCAGCCCCCGGGACAGCCATAACTATGGCTACACCTTC
j_gene: TRBJ1-1; v_gene: TRBV27; abundance: NA; d_gene: NA; CDR3aa: CASRKGQGPMNTEAFF; CDR3nt: TGTGCCAGCCGCAAAGGCCAGGGGCCCATGAACACTGAAGCTTTCTTT
j_gene: TRBJ1-1; v_gene: TRBV5-6; abundance: NA; d_gene: TRBD1; CDR3aa: CASRPTGANTEAFF; CDR3nt: TGTGCCAGCAGACCCACAGGGGCGAACACTGAAGCTTTCTTT
j_gene: TRBJ2-5; v_gene: TRBV15; abundance: NA; d_gene: NA; CDR3aa: CATSTPSGRGLQETQYF; CDR3nt: TGTGCCACCAGCACCCCCTCGGGCAGGGGCCTACAAGAGACCCAGTACTTC
j_gene: TRBJ2-1; v_gene: TRBV4-1; abundance: once; d_gene: TRBD2; CDR3aa: CASSQEGLLREPYNEQFF; CDR3nt: TGCGCCAGCAGCCAAGAAGGGCTACTGCGGGAGCCTTACAATGAGCAGTTCTTC
j_gene: TRBJ2-5; v_gene: TRBV6-1; abundance: few; d_gene: NA; CDR3aa: CASSEGTKLYQETQYF; CDR3nt: TGTGCCAGCAGTGAAGGGACGAAATTGTACCAAGAGACCCAGTACTTC
j_gene: TRBJ1-1; v_gene: TRBV7-2; abundance: NA; d_gene: NA; CDR3aa: CASSLPTNTEAFF; CDR3nt: TGTGCCAGCAGCCTCCCAACGAACACTGAAGCTTTCTTT
j_gene: TRBJ2-3; v_gene: TRBV29-1; abundance: NA; d_gene: TRBD2; CDR3aa: CSVEGGTSGRSPTDTQYF; CDR3nt: TGCAGCGTTGAGGGGGGGACTAGCGGGAGGTCCCCCACAGATACGCAGTATTTT
j_gene: TRBJ1-1; v_gene: TRBV7-8; abundance: NA; d_gene: TRBD1; CDR3aa: CASSLEQGQLAFF; CDR3nt: TGTGCCAGCAGCTTAGAGCAGGGACAGTTAGCTTTCTTT
j_gene: TRBJ2-7; v_gene: TRBV7-6; abundance: NA; d_gene: NA; CDR3aa: CASSLSVRDRREQYF; CDR3nt: TGTGCCAGCAGCTTAAGTGTCCGCGACCGTCGCGAGCAGTACTTC
j_gene: TRBJ1-2; v_gene: TRBV5-6; abundance: NA; d_gene: NA; CDR3aa: CASSLNQTPPNYGYTF; CDR3nt: TGTGCCAGCAGCCTAAATCAGACACCCCCAAACTATGGCTACACCTTC
j_gene: TRBJ2-1; v_gene: TRBV10-3; abundance: NA; d_gene: NA; CDR3aa: CAISELIGSNNEQFF; CDR3nt: TGTGCCATCAGTGAGTTGATAGGAAGCAACAATGAGCAGTTCTTC
j_gene: TRBJ2-2; v_gene: TRBV2; abundance: NA; d_gene: TRBD2; CDR3aa: CASSEMGGRGVGELFF; CDR3nt: TGTGCCAGCAGTGAAATGGGCGGGAGAGGGGTCGGGGAGCTGTTTTTT
j_gene: TRBJ2-7; v_gene: TRBV2; abundance: NA; d_gene: NA; CDR3aa: CASSDQEQQYF; CDR3nt: TGTGCCAGCAGTGATCAGGAACAGCAGTACTTC
j_gene: TRBJ2-1; v_gene: TRBV11-3; abundance: once; d_gene: NA; CDR3aa: CASSLTRANNEQFF; CDR3nt: TGTGCCAGCAGCTTAACTAGGGCGAACAATGAGCAGTTCTTC
j_gene: TRBJ2-1; v_gene: TRBV7-9; abundance: NA; d_gene: NA; CDR3aa: CASSPSGTGGNEQFF; CDR3nt: TGTGCCAGCAGCCCGAGCGGGACAGGAGGCAATGAGCAGTTCTTC
j_gene: TRBJ2-1; v_gene: TRBV18; abundance: NA; d_gene: TRBD1; CDR3aa: CASSLGTGGRNEQFF; CDR3nt: TGTGCCAGCTCACTCGGGACAGGGGGCCGGAATGAGCAGTTCTTC
j_gene: TRBJ2-7; v_gene: TRBV5-4; abundance: NA; d_gene: TRBD2; CDR3aa: CASSFTGGRAYEQYF; CDR3nt: TGTGCCAGCAGCTTCACTGGTGGGAGGGCGTACGAGCAGTACTTC
j_gene: TRBJ1-1; v_gene: TRBV10-3; abundance: NA; d_gene: NA; CDR3aa: CAISESGTGRNTEAFF; CDR3nt: TGTGCCATCAGTGAGTCTGGGACCGGGAGGAACACTGAAGCTTTCTTT
j_gene: TRBJ2-7; v_gene: TRBV6-1; abundance: NA; d_gene: TRBD2; CDR3aa: CAISTSGRGGEQYF; CDR3nt: TGTGCCATCTCGACTAGCGGGAGAGGGGGCGAGCAGTACTTC
j_gene: TRBJ2-7; v_gene: TRBV7-3; abundance: NA; d_gene: TRBD1; CDR3aa: CASSITGQGYEQYF; CDR3nt: TGTGCCAGCAGCATAACGGGACAGGGCTACGAGCAGTACTTC
j_gene: TRBJ2-7; v_gene: TRBV27; abundance: few; d_gene: TRBD2; CDR3aa: CASSWSGTSGYEQYF; CDR3nt: TGTGCCAGCAGTTGGTCCGGGACTAGCGGCTACGAGCAGTACTTC
j_gene: TRBJ2-7; v_gene: TRBV29-1; abundance: once; d_gene: TRBD1; CDR3aa: CSVKQGAVHEQYF; CDR3nt: TGCAGCGTAAAACAGGGGGCAGTCCACGAGCAGTACTTC
j_gene: TRBJ2-7; v_gene: TRBV18; abundance: few; d_gene: TRBD1; CDR3aa: CASSPLRDRGTYEQYF; CDR3nt: TGTGCCAGCTCACCGCTCCGGGACAGGGGAACCTACGAGCAGTACTTC
j_gene: TRBJ2-3; v_gene: TRBV7-3; abundance: NA; d_gene: TRBD2; CDR3aa: CASSLSSGRSGTDTQYF; CDR3nt: TGTGCCAGCAGCTTAAGCAGCGGGAGAAGCGGCACAGATACGCAGTATTTT
j_gene: TRBJ2-5; v_gene: TRBV7-2; abundance: NA; d_gene: NA; CDR3aa: CASSRLGTQYF; CDR3nt: TGTGCCAGCAGCCGATTAGGGACCCAGTACTTC
j_gene: TRBJ2-2; v_gene: TRBV29-1; abundance: NA; d_gene: NA; CDR3aa: CSVCPGGGTGELFF; CDR3nt: TGCAGCGTGTGTCCTGGGGGCGGTACCGGGGAGCTGTTTTTT
j_gene: TRBJ2-2; v_gene: TRBV6-5; abundance: NA; d_gene: TRBD2; CDR3aa: CASSYSSSGSRELFF; CDR3nt: TGTGCCAGCAGTTACTCGAGTAGCGGGAGTAGGGAGCTGTTTTTT
j_gene: TRBJ1-4; v_gene: TRBV5-5; abundance: NA; d_gene: TRBD1; CDR3aa: CASSPPGQGARGEKLFF; CDR3nt: TGTGCCAGCAGCCCCCCGGGACAGGGGGCGCGAGGGGAAAAACTGTTTTTT
j_gene: TRBJ2-7; v_gene: TRBV30; abundance: NA; d_gene: TRBD1; CDR3aa: CAWKGGRGRNEQYF; CDR3nt: TGTGCCTGGAAGGGTGGCAGGGGGCGGAACGAGCAGTACTTC
j_gene: TRBJ1-2; v_gene: TRBV29-1; abundance: NA; d_gene: TRBD1; CDR3aa: CSVDGQGNYGYTF; CDR3nt: TGCAGCGTAGACGGACAGGGGAACTATGGCTACACCTTC
j_gene: TRBJ2-1; v_gene: TRBV16; abundance: NA; d_gene: TRBD2; CDR3aa: CASSDWASGRSGEQFF; CDR3nt: TGTGCCAGCAGCGATTGGGCTAGCGGGAGATCTGGTGAGCAGTTCTTC
j_gene: TRBJ2-1; v_gene: TRBV9; abundance: NA; d_gene: NA; CDR3aa: CASSPPGALLGEQFF; CDR3nt: TGTGCCAGCAGCCCGCCGGGTGCGCTGTTGGGTGAGCAGTTCTTC
j_gene: TRBJ2-5; v_gene: TRBV27; abundance: few; d_gene: NA; CDR3aa: CASSLTETQYF; CDR3nt: TGTGCCAGCAGTTTAACCGAGACCCAGTACTTC
j_gene: TRBJ2-3; v_gene: TRBV30; abundance: NA; d_gene: TRBD1; CDR3aa: CAWSVGGTGEKNTQYF; CDR3nt: TGTGCCTGGAGTGTTGGCGGGACAGGGGAAAAGAATACGCAGTATTTT
j_gene: TRBJ1-2; v_gene: TRBV28; abundance: NA; d_gene: NA; CDR3aa: CASSVGTAYGYTF; CDR3nt: TGTGCCAGCAGCGTTGGGACGGCCTATGGCTACACCTTC